This T cell receptor beta chain was sequenced for a study of cytomegalovirus exposure and HLA in healthy donors. With regard to this clone: What it binds is not known.

General study points: When analyzed later, a missense DCLRE1C variant was found to be linked to TCR beta V- and J-gene trimming. The authors later found HLA-associated TCR beta chains more clonally expanded than equally common others.

It was with 60 Vbeta and 13 Jbeta primers that the PCR ran. Only in-frame clones appear in the TCRdb table, and some are missing; sequencing was by immunoSEQ multiplex PCR. In the table there are 100,000 to 150,000 clones, about 80% of which are singletons. The TCR comes from a young man in good health and CMV-seropositive. The sequenced material came from PBMCs.

The chain's CDR3 is CASSEYQENTEAFF. The CDR3 nucleotides are TGCGCCAGCAGTGAGTATCAGGAGAACACTGAAGCTTTCTTT. The gene calls are TRBV10-1 and TRBJ1-1; D uncertain. Trimming cost V 1 base and J 1 base, with 7 bases left between them. The CDR3 totals 14 residues. The germline CDR1 and CDR2 sequences are WNHNN and SYGVQD (reference sequence).